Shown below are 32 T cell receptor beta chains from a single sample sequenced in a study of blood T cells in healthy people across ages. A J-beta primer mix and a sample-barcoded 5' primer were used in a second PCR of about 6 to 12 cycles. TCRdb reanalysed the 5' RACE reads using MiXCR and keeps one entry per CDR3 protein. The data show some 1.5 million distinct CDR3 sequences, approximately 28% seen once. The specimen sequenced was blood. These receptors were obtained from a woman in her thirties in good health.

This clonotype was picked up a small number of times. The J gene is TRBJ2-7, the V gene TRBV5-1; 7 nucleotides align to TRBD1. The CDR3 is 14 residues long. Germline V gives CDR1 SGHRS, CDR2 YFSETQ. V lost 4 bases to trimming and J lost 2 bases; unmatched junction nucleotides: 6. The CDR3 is CASSAGQDTYEQYF. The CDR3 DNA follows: TGCGCCAGCAGCGCCGGACAGGATACCTACGAGCAGTACTTC.

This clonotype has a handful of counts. The CDR3 DNA sequence: TGCGCCAGCGGCGTTTTGACCAAGGAGACCCAGTACTTC. As protein: CASGVLTKETQYF. The V gene is TRBV5-1, the J gene TRBJ2-5; D is unresolved. V dropped 7 bases and J dropped 5 bases, with 15 bases sitting between them. This CDR3 spans 13 amino acids. From germline, CDR1 is SGHRS and CDR2 YFSETQ.

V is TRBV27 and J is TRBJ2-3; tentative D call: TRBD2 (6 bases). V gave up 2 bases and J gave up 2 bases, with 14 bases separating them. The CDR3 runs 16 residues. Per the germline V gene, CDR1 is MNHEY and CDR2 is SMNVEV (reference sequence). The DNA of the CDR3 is TGTGCCAGCAGTTTAAATATACGGGGGAACACAGATACGCAGTATTTT. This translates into CASSLNIRGNTDTQYF.

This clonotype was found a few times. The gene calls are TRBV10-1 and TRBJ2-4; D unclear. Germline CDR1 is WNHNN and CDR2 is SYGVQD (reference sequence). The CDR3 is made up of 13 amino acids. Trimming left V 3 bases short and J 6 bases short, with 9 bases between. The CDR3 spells CASSDGRVNIQYF. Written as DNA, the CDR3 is TGCGCCAGCAGTGATGGTCGGGTAAACATTCAGTACTTC.

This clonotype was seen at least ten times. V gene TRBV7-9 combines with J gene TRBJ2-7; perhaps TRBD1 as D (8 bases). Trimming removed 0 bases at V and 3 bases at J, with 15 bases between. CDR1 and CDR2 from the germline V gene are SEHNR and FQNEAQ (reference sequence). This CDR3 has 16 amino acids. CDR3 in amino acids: CASSLAMTGDYYEQYF. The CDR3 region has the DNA TGTGCCAGCAGCTTAGCGATGACAGGGGACTACTACGAGCAGTACTTC. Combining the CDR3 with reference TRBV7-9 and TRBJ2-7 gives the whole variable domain DTGVSQNPRHKITKRGQNVTFRCDPISEHNRLYWYRQTLGQGPEFLTYFQNEAQLEKSRLLSDRFSAERPKGSFSTLEIQRTEQGDSAMYLCASSLAMTGDYYEQYFGPGTRLTVT.

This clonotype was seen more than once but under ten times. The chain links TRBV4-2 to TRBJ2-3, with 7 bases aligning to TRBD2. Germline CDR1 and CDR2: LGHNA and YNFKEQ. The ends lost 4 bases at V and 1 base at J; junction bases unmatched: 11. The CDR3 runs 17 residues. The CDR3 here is CASSPLPLALGTDTQYF. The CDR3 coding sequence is TGTGCCAGCAGCCCTCTCCCACTAGCGTTGGGCACAGATACGCAGTATTTT.

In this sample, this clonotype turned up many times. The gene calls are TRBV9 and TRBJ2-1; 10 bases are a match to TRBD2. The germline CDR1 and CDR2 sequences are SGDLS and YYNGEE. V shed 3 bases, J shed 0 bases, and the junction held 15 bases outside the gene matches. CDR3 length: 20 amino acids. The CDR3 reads CASSGYGILAGAYSYNEQFF. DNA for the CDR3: TGTGCCAGCAGCGGATACGGCATTCTAGCGGGGGCCTACTCCTACAATGAGCAGTTCTTC. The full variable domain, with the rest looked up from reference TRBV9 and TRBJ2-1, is DSGVTQTPKHLITATGQRVTLRCSPRSGDLSVYWYQQSLDQGLQFLIQYYNGEERAKGNILERFSAQQFPDLHSELNLSSLELGDSALYFCASSGYGILAGAYSYNEQFFGPGTRLTVL.

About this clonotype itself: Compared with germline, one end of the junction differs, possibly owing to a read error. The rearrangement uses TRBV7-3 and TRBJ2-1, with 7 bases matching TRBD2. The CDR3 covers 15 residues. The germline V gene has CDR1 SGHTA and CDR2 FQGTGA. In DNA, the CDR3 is TGTGTCAGCAGCGAAGCTAGCGGACGCTACAATGAGCAGTTCTTC. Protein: CVSSEASGRYNEQFF.

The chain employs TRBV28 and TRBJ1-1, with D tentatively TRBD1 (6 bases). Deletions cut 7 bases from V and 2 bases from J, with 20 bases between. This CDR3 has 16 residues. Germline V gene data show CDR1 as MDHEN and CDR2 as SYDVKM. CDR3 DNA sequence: TGTGCCAGCATCCGCAGGGGAGCAGTCCGTAACACTGAAGCTTTCTTT. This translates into CASIRRGAVRNTEAFF.

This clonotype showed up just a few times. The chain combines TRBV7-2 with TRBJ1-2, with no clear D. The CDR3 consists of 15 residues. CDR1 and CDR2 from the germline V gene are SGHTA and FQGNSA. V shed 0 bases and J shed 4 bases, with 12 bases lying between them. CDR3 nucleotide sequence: TGTGCCAGCAGCTTAGCGCTACGGTTAGGCTATGGCTACACCTTC. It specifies CASSLALRLGYGYTF. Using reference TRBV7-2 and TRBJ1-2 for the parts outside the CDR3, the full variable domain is GAGVSQSPSNKVTEKGKDVELRCDPISGHTALYWYRQSLGQGLEFLIYFQGNSAPDKSGLPSDRFSAERTGGSVSTLTIQRTQQEDSAVYLCASSLALRLGYGYTFGSGTRLTVV.

The CDR3 DNA follows: TGTGCCAGCAGAATGACAGGGGTCTCGCATGAGCAGTTCTTC. Its protein is CASRMTGVSHEQFF. The V gene is TRBV12-3 or TRBV12-4, the J gene TRBJ2-1; 8 nucleotides agree with TRBD1. There are 14 residues in the CDR3. With 6 bases clipped from V and 8 bases from J, the junction kept 9 bases outside the gene matches.

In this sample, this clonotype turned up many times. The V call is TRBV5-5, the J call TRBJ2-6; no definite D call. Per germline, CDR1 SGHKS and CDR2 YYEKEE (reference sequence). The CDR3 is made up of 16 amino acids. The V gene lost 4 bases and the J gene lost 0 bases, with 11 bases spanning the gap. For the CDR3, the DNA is TGTGCCAGCAGCCCTCGATCGGTCTCTGGGGCCAACGTCCTGACTTTC. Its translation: CASSPRSVSGANVLTF.

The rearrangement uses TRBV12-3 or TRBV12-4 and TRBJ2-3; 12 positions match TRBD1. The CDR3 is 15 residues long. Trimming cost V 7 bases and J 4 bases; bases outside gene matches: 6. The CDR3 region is CASIPGQGAPDTQYF. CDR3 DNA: TGTGCCAGCATCCCGGGACAGGGGGCACCAGATACGCAGTATTTT.

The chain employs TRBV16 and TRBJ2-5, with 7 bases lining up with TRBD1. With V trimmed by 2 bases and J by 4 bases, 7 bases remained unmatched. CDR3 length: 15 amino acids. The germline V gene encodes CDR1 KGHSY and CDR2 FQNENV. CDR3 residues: CASSQGQALSETQYF. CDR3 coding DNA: TGTGCCAGCAGCCAAGGACAGGCGCTTTCAGAGACCCAGTACTTC.

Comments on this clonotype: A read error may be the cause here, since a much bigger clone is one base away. The CDR3 DNA is TGCGTCAGCAGCTTTTGGGGGAATGAGCAGTTCTTC. Translating it yields CVSSFWGNEQFF. V usage is TRBV5-1 and J usage is TRBJ2-1, with D possibly being TRBD1 or TRBD2 (5 bases each). This CDR3 is 12 amino acids long. The germline V gene has CDR1 SGHRS and CDR2 YFSETQ.

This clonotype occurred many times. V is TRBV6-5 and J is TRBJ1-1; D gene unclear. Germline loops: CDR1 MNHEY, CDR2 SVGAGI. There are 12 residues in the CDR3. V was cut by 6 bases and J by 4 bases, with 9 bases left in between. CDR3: CASSPLGTEAFF. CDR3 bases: TGTGCCAGCAGCCCCTTGGGCACTGAAGCTTTCTTT.

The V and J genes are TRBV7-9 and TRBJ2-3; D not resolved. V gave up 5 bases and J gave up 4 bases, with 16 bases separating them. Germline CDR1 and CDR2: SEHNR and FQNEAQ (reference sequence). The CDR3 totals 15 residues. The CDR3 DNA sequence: TGTGCCAGCAGCCTCCCCCTCCGGGTGGCAGATACGCAGTATTTT. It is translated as CASSLPLRVADTQYF.

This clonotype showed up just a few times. CDR3 in amino acids: CASRADTEKLFF. The DNA of the CDR3 is TGTGCCAGCAGGGCTGACACGGAAAAACTGTTTTTT. The rearrangement uses TRBV12-3 or TRBV12-4 and TRBJ1-4; D gene unclear. The V end was cut by 6 bases, the J end by 8 bases, with 10 bases between. The CDR3 covers 12 residues.

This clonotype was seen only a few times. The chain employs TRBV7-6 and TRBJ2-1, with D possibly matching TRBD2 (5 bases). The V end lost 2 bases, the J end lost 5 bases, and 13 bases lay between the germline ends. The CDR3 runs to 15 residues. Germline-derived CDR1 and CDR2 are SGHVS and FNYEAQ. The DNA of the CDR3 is TGTGCCAGCAGCTTAAGTGGACTGACGAACAATGAGCAGTTCTTC. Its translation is CASSLSGLTNNEQFF. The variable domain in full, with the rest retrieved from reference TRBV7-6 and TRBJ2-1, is GAGVSQSPRYKVTKRGQDVALRCDPISGHVSLYWYRQALGQGPEFLTYFNYEAQQDKSGLPNDRFSAERPEGSISTLTIQRTEQRDSAMYRCASSLSGLTNNEQFFGPGTRLTVL.

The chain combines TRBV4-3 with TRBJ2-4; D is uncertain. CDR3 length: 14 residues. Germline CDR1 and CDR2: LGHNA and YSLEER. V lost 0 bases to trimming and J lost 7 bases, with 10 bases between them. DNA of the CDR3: TGCGCCAGCAGCCAAGATCTTGCGGCCAACATTCAGTACTTC. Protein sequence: CASSQDLAANIQYF.

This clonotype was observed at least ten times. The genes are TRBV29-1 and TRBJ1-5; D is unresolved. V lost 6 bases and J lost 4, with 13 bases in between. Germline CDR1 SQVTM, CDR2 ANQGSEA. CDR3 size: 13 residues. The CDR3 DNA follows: TGCAGCGTCTCCCAGAGTAAGAATCAGCCCCAGCATTTT. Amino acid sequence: CSVSQSKNQPQHF. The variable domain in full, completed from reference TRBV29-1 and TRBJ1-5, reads SAVISQKPSRDICQRGTSLTIQCQVDSQVTMMFWYRQQPGQSLTLIATANQGSEATYESGFVIDKFPISRPNLTFSTLTVSNMSPEDSSIYLCSVSQSKNQPQHFGDGTRLSIL.

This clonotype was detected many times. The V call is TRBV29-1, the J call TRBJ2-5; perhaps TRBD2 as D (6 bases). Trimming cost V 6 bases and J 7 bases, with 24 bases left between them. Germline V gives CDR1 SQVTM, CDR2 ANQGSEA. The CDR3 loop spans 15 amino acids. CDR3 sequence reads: CSVEPPGLTFLTQYF. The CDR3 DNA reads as TGCAGCGTCGAACCACCGGGACTCACCTTTTTGACCCAGTACTTC. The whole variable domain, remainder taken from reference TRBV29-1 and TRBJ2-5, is SAVISQKPSRDICQRGTSLTIQCQVDSQVTMMFWYRQQPGQSLTLIATANQGSEATYESGFVIDKFPISRPNLTFSTLTVSNMSPEDSSIYLCSVEPPGLTFLTQYFGPGTRLLVL.

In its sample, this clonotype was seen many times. The CDR3 sequence: CASSWAQETQYF. DNA for the CDR3: TGTGCCAGCAGTTGGGCCCAAGAGACCCAGTACTTC. V is TRBV28 and J is TRBJ2-5; unclear D gene. The CDR3 is 12 amino acids. The germline V and J ends were trimmed by 4 bases and 1 base, with 4 bases remaining between them. Looked up from germline, CDR1 is MDHEN and CDR2 is SYDVKM.

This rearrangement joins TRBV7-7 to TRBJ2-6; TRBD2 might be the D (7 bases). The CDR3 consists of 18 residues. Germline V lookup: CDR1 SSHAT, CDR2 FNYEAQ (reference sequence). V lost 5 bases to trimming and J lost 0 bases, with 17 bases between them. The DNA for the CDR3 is TGTGCCAGCAGCCCACGGCGGGGGCCTTTCTCTGGGGCCAACGTCCTGACTTTC. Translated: CASSPRRGPFSGANVLTF.

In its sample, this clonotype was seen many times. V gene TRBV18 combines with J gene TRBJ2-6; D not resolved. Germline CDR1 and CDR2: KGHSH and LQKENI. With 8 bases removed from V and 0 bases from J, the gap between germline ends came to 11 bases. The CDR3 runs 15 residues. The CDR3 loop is CASSPRISGANVLTF. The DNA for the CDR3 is TGTGCCAGCAGCCCCAGGATCTCTGGGGCCAACGTCCTGACTTTC.

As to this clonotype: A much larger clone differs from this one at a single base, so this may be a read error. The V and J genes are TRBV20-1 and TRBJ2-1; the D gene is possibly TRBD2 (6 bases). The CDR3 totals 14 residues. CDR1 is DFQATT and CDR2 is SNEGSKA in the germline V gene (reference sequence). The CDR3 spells CSARGASVSNERFF. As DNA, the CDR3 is TGCAGTGCTAGAGGGGCTAGCGTTTCCAATGAGCGGTTCTTC.

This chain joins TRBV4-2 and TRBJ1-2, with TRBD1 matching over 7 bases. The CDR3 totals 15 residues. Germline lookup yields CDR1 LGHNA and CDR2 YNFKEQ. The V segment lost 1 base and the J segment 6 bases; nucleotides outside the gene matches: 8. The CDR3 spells CASSQVEEGADGYTF. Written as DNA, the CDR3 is TGTGCCAGCAGCCAAGTCGAAGAGGGGGCAGATGGCTACACCTTC.

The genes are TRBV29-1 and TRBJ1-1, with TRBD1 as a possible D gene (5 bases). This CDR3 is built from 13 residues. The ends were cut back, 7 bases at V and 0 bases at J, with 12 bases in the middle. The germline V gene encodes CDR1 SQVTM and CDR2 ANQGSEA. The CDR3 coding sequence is TGCAGCGCCTCGGCAGGGATGAACACTGAAGCTTTCTTT. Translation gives CSASAGMNTEAFF.

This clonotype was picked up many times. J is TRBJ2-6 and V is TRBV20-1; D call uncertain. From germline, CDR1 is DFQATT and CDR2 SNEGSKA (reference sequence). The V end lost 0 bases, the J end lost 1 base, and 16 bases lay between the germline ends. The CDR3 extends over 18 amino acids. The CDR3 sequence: CSARDARLLPSGANVLTF. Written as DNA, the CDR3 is TGCAGTGCTAGAGATGCCAGGCTCCTTCCATCTGGGGCCAACGTCCTGACTTTC.

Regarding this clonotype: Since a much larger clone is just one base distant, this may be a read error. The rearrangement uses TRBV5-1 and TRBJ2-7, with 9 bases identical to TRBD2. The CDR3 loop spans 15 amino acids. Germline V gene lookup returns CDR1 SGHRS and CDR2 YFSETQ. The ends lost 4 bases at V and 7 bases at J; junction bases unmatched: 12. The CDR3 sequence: CASSVAGETYNEQYF. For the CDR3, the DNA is TGCGCCAGCAGCGTAGCGGGAGAGACCTACAATGAGCAGTACTTC.

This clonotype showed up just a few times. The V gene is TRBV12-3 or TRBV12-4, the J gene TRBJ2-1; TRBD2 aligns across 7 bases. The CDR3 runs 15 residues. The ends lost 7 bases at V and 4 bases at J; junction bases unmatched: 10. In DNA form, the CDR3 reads TGTGCCAGCATGGGGCGGAGCGGGGCTTACAATGAGCAGTTCTTC. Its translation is CASMGRSGAYNEQFF.

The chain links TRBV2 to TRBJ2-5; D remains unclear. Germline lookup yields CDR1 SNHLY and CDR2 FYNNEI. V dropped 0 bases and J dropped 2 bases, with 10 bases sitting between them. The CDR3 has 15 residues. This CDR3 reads CASSEAGYLQETQYF. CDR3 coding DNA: TGTGCCAGCAGTGAAGCGGGGTACCTGCAAGAGACCCAGTACTTC.